A selection of T cell receptor beta chains follows, all from one sample in a study of T cell clonotyping in hematopoietic cell transplantation. Method: immunoSEQ multiplex PCR; TCRdb's copy keeps in-frame clones and lacks some. The repertoire holds around 7,400 clones, with around 96% as singletons. The input for sequencing was PBMCs, taken 30 days after allogeneic stem cell transplant. These receptors were taken from a male patient aged 40-50 years who had an allogeneic stem cell transplant from a related donor, so the T cells may come from the graft donor. Some clones in this sample may be carry-over from other donors' samples. Both conserved end residues are part of each CDR3. The order of the fields is clone size, V gene, D gene, J gene, CDR3 DNA, CDR3 protein. D genes are given only for firm matches. Size is omitted from some rows. Given values are once, few, many or a class for expanded clones.

.	TRBV11-2	TRBD1	TRBJ2-7	TGTGCCAGCAGCTTAGGACCGGGACAGGGCACATACGAGCAGTACTTC	CASSLGPGQGTYEQYF
.	TRBV2	TRBD2	TRBJ2-5	TGTGCCAGCAGTGAAGAGGCTAGCGGCCAGACCCAGTACTTC	CASSEEASGQTQYF
.	TRBV11-3	TRBD1	TRBJ2-7	TGTGCCAGCAGCTACGGGACAGGGGGTGCTCACGAGCAGTACTTC	CASSYGTGGAHEQYF
.	TRBV19	TRBD2	TRBJ2-1	TGTGCCAGTACTAGCGGGGGGACCTACAATGAGCAGTTCTTC	CASTSGGTYNEQFF
.	TRBV10-3	.	TRBJ2-1	TGTGCCATCAGTGGCAAGAATAACTACAATGAGCAGTTCTTC	CAISGKNNYNEQFF
.	TRBV27	.	TRBJ2-7	TGTGCCAGCAGTTTATCCCAGGGTGGCTACGAGCAGTACTTC	CASSLSQGGYEQYF
.	TRBV10-3	.	TRBJ1-2	TGTGCCATCAGTGAGTCGGAGGGGCTCTATGGCTACACCTTC	CAISESEGLYGYTF
.	TRBV2	TRBD1	TRBJ2-3	TGTGCCAGCAGGGACAGGGGAGAGACAGATACGCAGTATTTT	CASRDRGETDTQYF
once	TRBV4-3	.	TRBJ2-3	TGCGCCAGCAGCCCTCGAGCGGGCACAGATACGCAGTATTTT	CASSPRAGTDTQYF
.	TRBV9	.	TRBJ1-2	TGTGCCAGCAGCGAAGGGATCGGGGGACAAGAAGACTATGGCTACACCTTC	CASSEGIGGQEDYGYTF
.	TRBV11-3	.	TRBJ1-2	TGTGCCAGCAGCTCCCCGACAGGACGGAATTCCGGCTACACCTTC	CASSSPTGRNSGYTF
once	TRBV28	.	TRBJ1-3	TGTGCCAGCAGTTTACCCTACGGAAACACCATATATTTT	CASSLPYGNTIYF
.	TRBV6-4	.	TRBJ1-6	TGTGCCAGCAGTGAGGGCAGGGTGAATTCACCCCTCCACTTT	CASSEGRVNSPLHF
once	TRBV6-5	.	TRBJ2-7	TGTGCCAGCGAGGACGAATACTACGAGCAGTACTTC	CASEDEYYEQYF
once	TRBV11-3	.	TRBJ2-1	TGTGCCAGCAGCCACGAGGAGGGTTCCTACAATGAGCAGTTCTTC	CASSHEEGSYNEQFF
.	TRBV9	.	TRBJ1-1	TGTGCCAGCAGCGTAGTCAGGGGCACTGAAGCTTTCTTT	CASSVVRGTEAFF
.	TRBV28	TRBD1	TRBJ1-2	TGTGCCAGCAGGCGGACAGGAACTAACTATGGCTACACCTTC	CASRRTGTNYGYTF
.	TRBV2	.	TRBJ2-2	TGTGCCAGCACCCCTCGAGGGGGGTTTGGCGGGGAGCTGTTTTTT	CASTPRGGFGGELFF
.	TRBV5-1	.	TRBJ2-5	TGCGCCACCCCACTAGGAGAGTACTTC	CATPLGEYF